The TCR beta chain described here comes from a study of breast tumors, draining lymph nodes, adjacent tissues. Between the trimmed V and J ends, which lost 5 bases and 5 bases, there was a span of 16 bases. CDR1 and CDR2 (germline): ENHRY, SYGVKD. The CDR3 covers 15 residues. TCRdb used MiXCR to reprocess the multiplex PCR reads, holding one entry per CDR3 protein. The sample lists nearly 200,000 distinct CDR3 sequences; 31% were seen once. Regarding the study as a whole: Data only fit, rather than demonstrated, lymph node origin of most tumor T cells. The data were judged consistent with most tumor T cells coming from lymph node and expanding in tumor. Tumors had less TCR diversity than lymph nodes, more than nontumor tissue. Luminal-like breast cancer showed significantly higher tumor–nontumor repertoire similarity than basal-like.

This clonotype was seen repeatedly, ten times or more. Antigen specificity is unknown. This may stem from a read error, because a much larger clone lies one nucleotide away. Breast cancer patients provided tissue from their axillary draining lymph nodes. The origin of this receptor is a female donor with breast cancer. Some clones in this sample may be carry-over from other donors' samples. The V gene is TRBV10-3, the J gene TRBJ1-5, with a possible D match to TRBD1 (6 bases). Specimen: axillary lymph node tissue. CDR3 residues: CAISSGTSLDQPQHF. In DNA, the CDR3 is TGTGCCATCAGTTCCGGGACAAGCCTAGATCAGCCCCAGCATTTT.